This TCR beta chain was sequenced in a study of blood T cell repertoires in COVID-19. Study as a whole: The United States, Italy and Spain were the sources of the acute and convalescent COVID-19 samples. Nucleic acid was either cDNA or gDNA, and it came from T cells, B-cell-depleted T cells, or PBMCs.

Authors' analysis steps: The authors estimated nucleated cell counts from reference gene primer amplification. The method was immunoSEQ multiplex PCR; TCRdb's version includes in-frame clones alone and lacks a portion of them. That table furnishes V, J and clone size, whereas the DNA furnished D and trimming. This sample has about 400,000 clones, with approximately 86% found just once. The TCR originated in a woman aged 40 to 50 with acute COVID-19. The sample consisted of PBMCs or T cells enriched from blood (not recorded which).

CDR3 region: CASSVDGYTENTEAFF. CDR3 bases: TGTGCCAGCAGCGTGGATGGGTACACAGAGAACACTGAAGCTTTCTTT. The V and J genes are TRBV9 and TRBJ1-1; D uncertain. V shed 2 bases and J shed 1 base, with 15 bases lying between them. Germline CDR1 is SGDLS and CDR2 is YYNGEE. The CDR3 has 16 residues.